The 25 T cell receptor beta chains below come from one sample, sequenced in a study of identical twins. TCRdb ran MiXCR on the 5' RACE reads and lists one entry per CDR3 protein. The sample contains hundreds of thousands of distinct CDR3 sequences, approximately 13% of which appear only once. These records were also assigned to another study, of yellow fever vaccine responses in identical twins.

The sample consisted of PBMCs. These receptors originate from a woman under 30 in good health.

This clonotype was observed a handful of times. V gene TRBV20-1 combines with J gene TRBJ1-1, with a possible D match to TRBD1 (5 bases). The germline V and J ends were trimmed by 6 bases and 4 bases, with 15 bases remaining between them. The CDR3 length is 13 residues. The V gene's germline CDR1 is DFQATT and CDR2 SNEGSKA (reference sequence). The DNA for the CDR3 is TGCAGTGCACGGGTAGGACAATTCACTGAAGCTTTCTTT. Translating gives CSARVGQFTEAFF.

The chain uses TRBV5-1 and TRBJ2-7; weak D call: TRBD1 (5 bases). The V end lost 5 bases, the J end lost 6 bases, and 18 bases lay between the germline ends. The germline V gene encodes CDR1 SGHRS and CDR2 YFSETQ. The CDR3 runs to 14 residues. The CDR3 spells CASSPDSTTTEQYV. CDR3 nucleotide sequence: TGCGCCAGCAGTCCCGACAGTACCACGACCGAGCAGTACGTC.

This clonotype came up a few times. The J gene is TRBJ2-3, the V gene TRBV6-5; 9 nucleotides agree with TRBD1. The CDR3 length is 16 residues. Germline CDR1 and CDR2: MNHEY and SVGAGI. Losses at the gene ends were 2 bases for V and 2 bases for J; bases not matched to a gene: 5. The CDR3 loop reads CASSYGDRGNTDTQYF. CDR3 sequence (DNA): TGTGCCAGCAGTTACGGAGACAGGGGGAACACAGATACGCAGTATTTT.

With respect to this clonotype: Here the CDR3 omits its conserved ending phenylalanine or tryptophan, so a read error is the likely source. It is unclear where the CDR3 begins or ends on the DNA, so no DNA is shown, and the CDR3 is as TCRdb lists it. This chain joins TRBV2 and TRBJ2-7; TRBD2 is the table's D call and was not checked against the DNA. Germline V gene sequence: CDR1 SNHLY, CDR2 FYNNEI. The length of the CDR3 is 13 amino acids, counting both ends. CDR3 sequence: CASSEAQPDFGFI.

The chain recombines TRBV4-1 with TRBJ2-1; 14 bases align to TRBD2. This CDR3 is built from 17 residues. Germline values: CDR1 MGHRA, CDR2 YSYEKL. V lost 1 base, J lost 9 bases, and 8 bases stayed unmatched. The CDR3 loop is CASSQVPTSGGAGEQFF. The DNA for the CDR3 is TGCGCCAGCAGCCAAGTGCCGACTAGCGGGGGGGCGGGTGAGCAGTTCTTC.

The rearrangement joins TRBV19 to TRBJ2-5; no clear D. CDR1 LNHDA and CDR2 SQIVND come from the germline V gene (reference sequence). V lost 6 bases and J lost 4, with 12 bases in between. The CDR3 consists of 13 residues. The CDR3 region is CASRWAGAETQYF. DNA of the CDR3: TGTGCCAGTAGGTGGGCAGGTGCAGAGACCCAGTACTTC.

This clonotype was observed a handful of times. The V gene is TRBV28, the J gene TRBJ2-1, with D perhaps TRBD2 (6 bases). The CDR3 contains 14 residues. Germline V gene sequence: CDR1 MDHEN, CDR2 SYDVKM. Trimming stripped 6 bases from V and 0 bases from J, with 9 bases between. This chain's CDR3 is CASRRRASYNEQFF. Written as DNA, the CDR3 is TGTGCCAGCAGACGGAGGGCCTCCTACAATGAGCAGTTCTTC.

The J gene is TRBJ2-1, the V gene TRBV12-3 or TRBV12-4; 16 bases match TRBD2. The V gene end was trimmed by 6 bases and the J gene end by 9 bases; junction bases not matched to a gene: 8. The CDR3 runs 16 residues. CDR3 sequence (DNA): TGTGCCAGCAGAACACAGGGACTAGCGGGAGGGTTTGAGCAGTTCTTC. Encoded protein: CASRTQGLAGGFEQFF.

The chain uses TRBV6-2 or TRBV6-3 and TRBJ2-1; D is possibly TRBD1 or TRBD2 (5 bases each). This CDR3 is built from 15 residues. V was cut by 2 bases and J by 5 bases, with 13 bases left in between. Germline values: CDR1 MNHEY, CDR2 SVGEGT. CDR3 loop: CASSYKGTANNEQFF. CDR3 nucleotide sequence: TGTGCCAGCAGTTACAAAGGGACGGCTAACAATGAGCAGTTCTTC.

This sequence joins TRBV28 and TRBJ2-5; perhaps D is TRBD1 or TRBD2 (5 bases each). Trimming stripped 5 bases from V and 3 bases from J, with 25 bases between. Per the germline V gene, CDR1 is MDHEN and CDR2 is SYDVKM. This CDR3 contains 18 residues. For the CDR3, the DNA is TGTGCCAGCAGTCCCTACCAGGACATCATAACGGGGAAAGAGACCCAGTACTTC. It yields the protein CASSPYQDIITGKETQYF. The full variable domain, in which reference TRBV28 and TRBJ2-5 provide the parts outside the CDR3, is DVKVTQSSRYLVKRTGEKVFLECVQDMDHENMFWYRQDPGLGLRLIYFSYDVKMKEKGDIPEGYSVSREKKERFSLILESASTNQTSMYLCASSPYQDIITGKETQYFGPGTRLLVL.

The chain combines TRBV12-3 or TRBV12-4 with TRBJ1-1, with D possibly matching TRBD1 (6 bases). This CDR3 region has 14 residues. The V and J ends lost 5 bases and 1 base respectively, with 11 bases between them. The CDR3 loop is CASSGGHRNTEAFF. Written as DNA, the CDR3 is TGTGCCAGCAGTGGGGGACACCGGAACACTGAAGCTTTCTTT.

This clonotype was recorded a few times. The J gene is TRBJ2-7, the V gene TRBV5-4; TRBD1 is a possible D gene (5 bases). V was clipped by 3 bases and J by 4 bases, with 8 bases between them. Germline values: CDR1 SGHNT, CDR2 YYREEE (reference sequence). CDR3 length: 12 residues. The CDR3 loop reads CASSYGQYEQYV. CDR3 sequence (DNA): TGTGCCAGCAGCTACGGACAATACGAGCAGTACGTC.

V is TRBV7-9 and J is TRBJ1-4; D gene uncertain. Germline V gene data show CDR1 as SEHNR and CDR2 as FQNEAQ (reference sequence). V gave up 1 base and J gave up 8 bases, with 11 bases separating them. The CDR3 length is 14 residues. The CDR3 nucleotides read TGTGCCAGCAGCTTAGGCTGGATTCCGGAAAAACTGTTTTTT. Protein: CASSLGWIPEKLFF.

This clonotype was observed once. The chain couples TRBV2 to TRBJ2-5, with 15 bases fitting TRBD2. In germline, CDR1 is SNHLY, CDR2 FYNNEI. The length of the CDR3 is 18 residues. Unmatched junction bases numbered 9, after V lost 5 bases and J lost 2 bases. CDR3 protein: CASSLPGLAGGIQETQYF. The DNA of the CDR3 is TGTGCCAGCAGTTTACCGGGACTAGCGGGGGGAATACAAGAGACCCAGTACTTC.

This clonotype turned up a few times. The chain joins TRBV10-3 to TRBJ2-3, with 12 bases that match TRBD2. Germline V gene sequence: CDR1 ENHRY, CDR2 SYGVKD. Germline trimming cut 10 bases from V and 6 bases from J; bases unmatched to any gene: 8. The CDR3 has 14 residues. The CDR3 region has the DNA TGTGCCACCTCTAGCGGGAGGGCCTCGGATACGCAGTATTTT. Translation: CATSSGRASDTQYF.

The DNA for the CDR3 is TGTGCCAGCAGTGAAGTTAGGGGTACAGCTCTTGGCTACACCTTC. As protein: CASSEVRGTALGYTF. The chain links TRBV6-1 to TRBJ1-2; tentatively, D is TRBD1 (5 bases). Trimming removed 1 base at V and 7 bases at J, with 16 bases between. The CDR3 totals 15 residues. In germline, CDR1 is MNHNS, CDR2 SASEGT.

This clonotype was observed a few times. This rearrangement joins TRBV5-6 to TRBJ1-2; 12 bases align to TRBD1. Germline-derived CDR1 and CDR2 are SGHDT and YYEEEE. Losses at the gene ends were 3 bases for V and 6 bases for J; bases not matched to a gene: 12. This CDR3 is 17 amino acids long. The CDR3 is CASSSPGGTGGSNGYTF. Here the CDR3 DNA reads TGTGCCAGCAGCTCCCCGGGAGGGACAGGGGGCAGCAATGGCTACACCTTC.

The chain employs TRBV29-1 and TRBJ1-1; D is uncertain. Per germline, CDR1 SQVTM and CDR2 ANQGSEA. The CDR3 is 15 residues long. Trimming stripped 4 bases from V and 1 base from J, with 16 bases between. Written as DNA, the CDR3 is TGCAGCGTTGGTAACTATCCGCAGGAGAACACTGAAGCTTTCTTT. As protein: CSVGNYPQENTEAFF.

The chain links TRBV28 to TRBJ2-7; a possible D gene is TRBD1 (5 bases). The CDR3 totals 14 residues. V was pared by 2 bases and J by 3 bases, with 11 bases between. Germline CDR1 reads MDHEN; CDR2 reads SYDVKM. CDR3: CASSLMRQIYEQYV. In DNA form, the CDR3 reads TGTGCCAGCAGTTTAATGAGACAGATCTACGAGCAGTACGTC.

There are many counts of this clonotype. The V call is TRBV29-1, the J call TRBJ1-1, with a weak D call TRBD1 (6 bases). CDR1 is SQVTM and CDR2 is ANQGSEA in the germline V gene. The CDR3 has 19 amino acids. With 1 base removed from V and 11 bases from J, the gap between germline ends came to 35 bases. This CDR3 reads CSVEVALQTQLGHGGLAFF. The DNA for the CDR3 is TGCAGCGTTGAAGTAGCGCTACAAACGCAGTTGGGACACGGGGGCCTCGCTTTCTTT.

The sample holds a few counts of this clonotype. The chain is built from TRBV10-2 and TRBJ2-2; 9 bases align to TRBD2. V trimming: 8 bases; J trimming: 4 bases; junction bases outside the gene matches: 8. There are 15 residues in the CDR3. Germline-derived CDR1 and CDR2 are WSHSY and SAAADI. CDR3 sequence (DNA): TGCGCCAGCGGGCGGGGGGGGCCCCTCACCGGGGAGCTGTTTTTT. Protein sequence: CASGRGGPLTGELFF.

V and J are TRBV29-1 and TRBJ2-4, with D tentatively TRBD1 (6 bases). V shed 2 bases and J shed 6 bases, with 11 bases lying between them. Germline-derived CDR1 and CDR2 are SQVTM and ANQGSEA. There are 13 residues in the CDR3. CDR3 sequence reads: CSVEKQGRNIQYF. CDR3 coding DNA: TGCAGCGTTGAAAAACAGGGAAGAAACATTCAGTACTTC.

This clonotype occurred a few times. V and J are TRBV27 and TRBJ1-6; D call uncertain. V lost 4 bases and J 7 bases, leaving 11 bases between the germline ends. The CDR3 has 14 residues. CDR1 is MNHEY and CDR2 is SMNVEV in the germline V gene (reference sequence). The CDR3 coding sequence is TGTGCCAGCAGTTCCGACCGGTGGAATTCACCCCTCCACTTT. Translating it yields CASSSDRWNSPLHF.

In its sample, this clonotype was seen many times. The junction departs from the called germline gene at one end, perhaps through a read error. The V and J genes are TRBV28 and TRBJ2-1; 12 bases map to TRBD1. Per germline, CDR1 MDHEN and CDR2 SYDVKM. There are 15 residues in the CDR3. CDR3 in amino acids: CASSGAGTGGNDQFF. CDR3 DNA: TGTGCCAGCAGTGGAGCCGGGACAGGGGGCAATGACCAGTTCTTC.

There are many counts of this clonotype. This sequence joins TRBV2 and TRBJ1-1, with TRBD1 matching 7 bases. Germline V gene data show CDR1 as SNHLY and CDR2 as FYNNEI. J was trimmed by 7 bases and V by 2 bases; bases with no gene match: 10. CDR3 length equals 15 residues. The CDR3 bases are TGTGCCAGCAGTGAACCGATGGCACGGGACAGTGAAGCTTTCTTT. Protein sequence: CASSEPMARDSEAFF.